This record concerns one TCR beta chain sequence. Its antigen is as yet unknown. This entry belongs to a study of a mutant IDH1 vaccine in newly diagnosed glioma. Turning to the study itself: The initiation of vaccination occurred 4-6 weeks after radiotherapy alone, or with temozolomide cycles. Treated patients had a mean age of around 40 years and a sex split that was roughly 62% male and 37.5% female.

The protocol was immunoSEQ multiplex PCR, while the TCRdb copy is restricted to in-frame clones and leaves out a portion. The data hold approximately 100,000 clones, with just under 90% observed a single time. Germline loops: CDR1 SGDLS, CDR2 YYNGEE. The V and J ends lost 2 bases and 7 bases, in that order; junction bases with no gene match: 7. This CDR3 spans 15 amino acids. Specified time point: week 47, end of study. Vaccination comprised doses that each held 300 ug of mutant IDH1 20-mer peptide, plus topical imiquimod. Patients underwent eight vaccinations, which took place in weeks 1, 3, 5, 7, 11, 15, 19 and 23. Astrocytomas that were new, WHO grade 3 or 4, IDH1-mutant and ATRX-lost were present in the donors.

V gene TRBV9 combines with J gene TRBJ2-7, with 12 bases matching TRBD2. The sample consisted of PBMCs, taken from a glioma patient whose treatment included an IDH1 peptide vaccine. The receptor's source is a woman in her fifties or sixties with glioma. The CDR3 spells CASSVRLAGVAEQYF. Here the CDR3 DNA reads TGTGCCAGCAGCGTTAGACTAGCGGGAGTAGCAGAGCAGTACTTC. Looking up the rest from reference TRBV9 and TRBJ2-7 gives the full variable domain: DSGVTQTPKHLITATGQRVTLRCSPRSGDLSVYWYQQSLDQGLQFLIQYYNGEERAKGNILERFSAQQFPDLHSELNLSSLELGDSALYFCASSVRLAGVAEQYFGPGTRLTVT.